This TCR beta chain was identified during a study of blood T cell repertoires in COVID-19. For the study at large: The samples span acute and convalescent COVID-19 from the United States, Italy and Spain. The analysed material was cDNA or gDNA that came from T cells, B-cell-depleted T cells, or PBMCs.

Losses at the gene ends were 5 bases for V and 3 bases for J; bases not matched to a gene: 12. This CDR3 contains 16 residues. Germline V gene data show CDR1 as SEHNR and CDR2 as FQNEAQ (reference sequence). Libraries were prepared by immunoSEQ multiplex PCR; TCRdb keeps only in-frame clonotypes and omits some of them. The sample yields about 70,000 clones, around nine tenths seen once. The sequence derives from a human donor in a cohort sampled during active COVID-19. The V and J genes are TRBV7-9 and TRBJ1-1, with TRBD1 matching over 7 bases. Sequenced: peripheral blood. The CDR3 region has the DNA TGTGCCAGCAGCCTCGGACAGGCCGCTGGGGACACTGAAGCTTTCTTT. It translates to CASSLGQAAGDTEAFF. The variable domain in full, completed from reference TRBV7-9 and TRBJ1-1, reads DTGVSQNPRHKITKRGQNVTFRCDPISEHNRLYWYRQTLGQGPEFLTYFQNEAQLEKSRLLSDRFSAERPKGSFSTLEIQRTEQGDSAMYLCASSLGQAAGDTEAFFGQGTRLTVV.